Shown below are 23 T cell receptor beta chains from a single sample sequenced in a study of cytomegalovirus exposure and HLA in healthy donors. With 60 Vbeta and 13 Jbeta primers, the PCR was carried out. The repertoire was sequenced with immunoSEQ multiplex PCR; TCRdb's copy has only in-frame clones and lacks some. The sample consists of 130,000 or so clones, approximately 84% of them appearing once. Sequencing input: PBMCs. The receptor source for this set is a woman aged 18-30 years in good health and CMV-seronegative.

This clone was observed once. The gene calls are TRBV18 and TRBJ1-1, with TRBD1 matching over 10 bases. Germline loops: CDR1 KGHSH, CDR2 LQKENI. The CDR3 totals 16 residues. Trimming took 2 bases from V and 0 from J; bases not matched to a gene: 3. CDR3 DNA sequence: TGTGCCAGCTCACCAGTCGGGACAGGGGTGAACACTGAAGCTTTCTTT. It encodes CASSPVGTGVNTEAFF. Drawing the rest from reference TRBV18 and TRBJ1-1, the complete variable domain is NAGVMQNPRHLVRRRGQEARLRCSPMKGHSHVYWYRQLPEEGLKFMVYLQKENIIDESGMPKERFSAEFPKEGPSILRIQQVVRGDSAAYFCASSPVGTGVNTEAFFGQGTRLTVV.

This chain links TRBV6-6 with TRBJ1-4; D is ambiguous. Trimming removed 0 bases from V and 5 bases from J, with 7 bases in between. CDR3 length: 14 residues. The germline V gene encodes CDR1 MNHNY and CDR2 SVGAGI (reference sequence). The CDR3 nucleotides read TGTGCCAGCAGTTACTCAACCGGGAATGAAAAACTGTTTTTT. Translation gives CASSYSTGNEKLFF.

The chain uses TRBV5-1 and TRBJ1-1, with D perhaps matching TRBD1 (5 bases). The CDR3 covers 14 residues. V lost 9 bases and J lost 1, with 16 bases in between. Germline loops: CDR1 SGHRS, CDR2 YFSETQ. The CDR3 region has the DNA TGCGCCACCAGGGAGGGACGGGCGAACACTGAAGCTTTCTTT. Residues: CATREGRANTEAFF.

This clone was counted a few times. This chain links TRBV21-1 with TRBJ2-2; TRBD2, the table's D call, lacks a check against the DNA. TRBV21-1 is annotated as a pseudogene. This CDR3 has 13 residues. This CDR3 is CASSKDYTGELFF. CDR3 bases: TGTGCCAGCAGCAAAGACTACACCGGGGAGCTGTTTTTT.

CDR3 DNA: TGCGCCAGCAGCTTGGCGACAGGGGGCGAGGGTGGCTACACCTTC. Amino acids: CASSLATGGEGGYTF. The chain is built from TRBV5-1 and TRBJ1-2; 10 nucleotides match TRBD1. Losses at the gene ends were 0 bases for V and 7 bases for J; bases not matched to a gene: 6. Germline CDR1 and CDR2: SGHRS and YFSETQ. This CDR3 is 15 amino acids long.

The rearrangement links TRBV27 to TRBJ1-5; D is possibly TRBD1 (6 bases). V shed 8 bases and J shed 6 bases, with 11 bases lying between them. CDR3 length equals 12 residues. Germline-derived CDR1 and CDR2 are MNHEY and SMNVEV (reference sequence). CDR3 protein: CASGGGGQPQHF. CDR3 nucleotide sequence: TGTGCCAGCGGGGGAGGGGGTCAGCCCCAGCATTTT.

The rearrangement uses TRBV29-1 and TRBJ2-7, with D maybe TRBD1 (6 bases). Germline lookup yields CDR1 SQVTM and CDR2 ANQGSEA. CDR3 length: 13 amino acids. V lost 8 bases and J 0 bases, leaving 14 bases between the germline ends. CDR3 DNA sequence: TGCAGCCCCGAACAGGGCGGCTCCTACGAGCAGTACTTC. Its translation is CSPEQGGSYEQYF.

This chain connects TRBV6-1 to TRBJ2-5, with TRBD1 identical over 9 bases. Germline CDR1 is MNHNS and CDR2 is SASEGT. V gave up 4 bases and J gave up 0 bases; unmatched junction bases: 3. The CDR3 consists of 15 residues. The CDR3 bases are TGTGCCAGCAGTGGTGACAGGGGGTACCAAGAGACCCAGTACTTC. It codes for CASSGDRGYQETQYF.

Only one count was recorded for this clone. The J gene is TRBJ2-7, the V gene TRBV7-6; D ambiguous. This CDR3 comprises 13 residues. Germline CDR1 SGHVS, CDR2 FNYEAQ. Trimming left V 1 base short and J 4 bases short, with 8 bases between. As DNA, the CDR3 is TGTGCCAGCAGCTTAGGCGAAAAGTACGAGCAGTACTTC. This gives the protein CASSLGEKYEQYF. Together with reference TRBV7-6 and TRBJ2-7, the CDR3 gives the full variable domain: GAGVSQSPRYKVTKRGQDVALRCDPISGHVSLYWYRQALGQGPEFLTYFNYEAQQDKSGLPNDRFSAERPEGSISTLTIQRTEQRDSAMYRCASSLGEKYEQYFGPGTRLTVT.

The chain links TRBV6-5 to TRBJ1-3; 8 bases map to TRBD1. J lost 0 bases, V lost 11 bases, and 9 bases had no gene match. Germline V gene lookup returns CDR1 MNHEY and CDR2 SVGAGI. This CDR3 is 15 amino acids long. CDR3 nucleotides: TGTGCCTCATCCGGGACAGGTTTCTCTGGAAACACCATATATTTT. This sequence encodes CASSGTGFSGNTIYF.

V usage is TRBV6-4 and J usage is TRBJ2-2; maybe TRBD1 (6 bases). Germline lookup yields CDR1 MRHNA and CDR2 SNTAGT. The CDR3 has 15 amino acids. V lost 3 bases and J lost 7, with 15 bases in between. Here the CDR3 reads CASSEAGTSNGELFF. DNA of the CDR3: TGTGCCAGCAGTGAAGCCGGGACAAGCAACGGGGAGCTGTTTTTT.

The sample holds a few counts of this clone. The chain recombines TRBV4-2 with TRBJ2-1; 8 positions agree with TRBD2. The J segment lost 3 bases and the V segment lost 6 bases, leaving 10 bases of the junction unmatched. Germline loops: CDR1 LGHNA, CDR2 YNFKEQ. This CDR3 spans 16 amino acids. The CDR3 is CASRKNEAGVYNEQFF. For the CDR3, the DNA is TGTGCCAGCAGAAAAAATGAAGCGGGAGTCTACAATGAGCAGTTCTTC.

At least ten counts were recorded for this clone. This rearrangement joins TRBV4-1 to TRBJ2-3, with D unclear. Germline assignment: CDR1 MGHRA and CDR2 YSYEKL. This CDR3 has 12 amino acids. Trimming removed 4 bases from V and 7 bases from J, with 9 bases in between. In nucleotides, the CDR3 is TGCGCCAGCAGCCTGCTTGGCCATACGCAGTATTTT. Translation gives CASSLLGHTQYF.

V is TRBV19 and J is TRBJ2-2; a possible D gene is TRBD1 (5 bases). V lost 7 bases to trimming and J lost 8 bases, with 14 bases between them. Germline V CDR1 and CDR2: LNHDA, SQIVND (reference sequence). The CDR3 has 13 residues. CDR3 loop: CASTGWGQGELFF. CDR3 DNA sequence: TGTGCCAGTACCGGATGGGGCCAAGGGGAGCTGTTTTTT.

The J gene is TRBJ1-1, the V gene TRBV6-5, with 8 nucleotides matching TRBD1. The CDR3 consists of 16 residues. The germline CDR1 and CDR2 sequences are MNHEY and SVGAGI. Unmatched junction bases numbered 6, after V lost 2 bases and J lost 1 base. The CDR3, as DNA: TGTGCCAGCAGTTACAGTATACAGGGGGAGAACACTGAAGCTTTCTTT. It encodes CASSYSIQGENTEAFF.

The chain links TRBV4-2 to TRBJ2-7; no reliable D call. Germline V gene lookup returns CDR1 LGHNA and CDR2 YNFKEQ. The CDR3 contains 13 residues. Trimming shortened V by 1 base and J by 7 bases, and 11 bases separated the two germline ends. In nucleotides, the CDR3 is TGTGCCAGCAGCCAAGGATCCGCGCGGGAGCAGTACTTC. Amino acids: CASSQGSAREQYF.

The V gene is TRBV27, the J gene TRBJ2-7, with a possible D match to TRBD2 (5 bases). V gave up 5 bases and J gave up 1 base, with 15 bases separating them. Germline assignment: CDR1 MNHEY and CDR2 SMNVEV (reference sequence). CDR3 length: 15 residues. Here the CDR3 reads CASSDRLRGSYEQYF. CDR3 coding DNA: TGTGCCAGCAGTGATCGACTACGGGGATCCTACGAGCAGTACTTC.

This chain joins TRBV19 and TRBJ2-7; perhaps TRBD2 as D (6 bases). The CDR3 is 13 amino acids. The germline V and J ends were trimmed by 8 bases and 7 bases, with 18 bases remaining between them. In germline, CDR1 is LNHDA, CDR2 SQIVND (reference sequence). In DNA form, the CDR3 reads TGTGCCAGTCGTGCACCGGGAGAAGAAGAGCAGTACTTC. Amino acids: CASRAPGEEEQYF.

This clone appeared a few times. The CDR3 nucleotides read TGCAGTGCTAGACAGATCGCTGAAGCTTTCTTT. This gives the protein CSARQIAEAFF. The chain carries TRBV20-1 and TRBJ1-1; D is ambiguous. Germline V lookup: CDR1 DFQATT, CDR2 SNEGSKA (reference sequence). Trimming took 2 bases from V and 6 from J, leaving 7 bases between them. The CDR3 has 11 residues.

The rearrangement links TRBV23-1 to TRBJ2-4, with 9 nucleotides matching TRBD2. TRBV23-1 carries the ORF label, with uncertain function. V dropped 4 bases and J dropped 9; count of bases not matched to a gene: 10. CDR3 length: 15 residues. The CDR3 sequence: CASSPFGASGAIQYF. DNA for the CDR3: TGCGCCAGCAGTCCCTTCGGTGCTAGCGGGGCCATTCAGTACTTC.

This clone was recorded a few times. This chain connects TRBV30 to TRBJ1-5; 12 bases map to TRBD1. Germline trimming cut 2 bases from V and 10 bases from J; bases unmatched to any gene: 6. This CDR3 has 14 residues. Germline loops: CDR1 GTSNPN, CDR2 SVGIG (reference sequence). The CDR3 DNA reads TGTGCCTGGAGTCCCGGGACAGGGGGCGATCCCCAGCATTTT. Translated, it gives CAWSPGTGGDPQHF.

The chain couples TRBV7-9 to TRBJ2-7; no definite D call. The CDR3 is 14 residues long. Germline V CDR1 and CDR2: SEHNR, FQNEAQ (reference sequence). V lost 3 bases to trimming and J lost 0 bases, with 9 bases between them. This chain's CDR3 is CASSFQEASYEQYF. DNA for the CDR3: TGTGCCAGCAGCTTTCAAGAAGCCTCCTACGAGCAGTACTTC. Filled out from reference TRBV7-9 and TRBJ2-7, the complete variable domain reads DTGVSQNPRHKITKRGQNVTFRCDPISEHNRLYWYRQTLGQGPEFLTYFQNEAQLEKSRLLSDRFSAERPKGSFSTLEIQRTEQGDSAMYLCASSFQEASYEQYFGPGTRLTVT.

V gene TRBV29-1 combines with J gene TRBJ2-2, with D hard to call. Trimming took 2 bases from V and 1 from J, leaving 5 bases between them. From germline, CDR1 is SQVTM and CDR2 ANQGSEA. The CDR3 loop spans 13 amino acids. CDR3 sequence: CSVERLNTGELFF. The CDR3 DNA reads as TGCAGCGTTGAAAGACTGAACACCGGGGAGCTGTTTTTT.